These 29 T cell receptor beta chains were all obtained from the same sample, sequenced in a study of OX40 agonist ivuxolimab in advanced cancers. Using immunoSEQ multiplex PCR, the repertoire was profiled, and TCRdb retains in-frame clones only, with some absent. The data contain roughly 7,000 clones, around 78% of them singletons. Sequenced material: CD4+ or CD8+ T cells sorted from blood, taken in a trial of the OX40 agonist ivuxolimab. The receptor set was obtained from an adult with an advanced solid tumor such as melanoma, head and neck, liver or kidney cancer.

The CDR3 spells CASSQATLFEGYEQYF. The CDR3 DNA reads as TGCGCCAGCAGCCAGGCGACCCTTTTCGAGGGTTACGAGCAGTACTTC. J is TRBJ2-7 and V is TRBV4-3; tentative D call: TRBD2 (5 bases). CDR3 length equals 16 residues. V lost 3 bases and J 4 bases, leaving 19 bases between the germline ends. Germline V CDR1 and CDR2: LGHNA, YSLEER.

The chain has TRBV7-3 and TRBJ2-7; 10 bases line up with TRBD2. The CDR3 loop spans 15 amino acids. V gave up 5 bases and J gave up 6 bases; unmatched junction bases: 10. CDR1 is SGHTA, CDR2 FQGTGA, per germline. CDR3 amino acids: CASSPERGGRPEQYF. In nucleotides, the CDR3 is TGTGCCAGCAGCCCCGAGCGGGGGGGCCGACCCGAGCAGTACTTC.

The V call is TRBV27, the J call TRBJ2-1; the D gene is possibly TRBD2 (7 bases). The CDR3 is made up of 12 amino acids. Germline V CDR1 and CDR2: MNHEY, SMNVEV (reference sequence). Trimming removed 8 bases at V and 6 bases at J, with 11 bases between. This CDR3 reads CASEGGANEQFF. The DNA of the CDR3 is TGTGCCAGCGAAGGGGGGGCCAATGAGCAGTTCTTC.

The chain employs TRBV6-5 and TRBJ2-3; TRBD2 matches at 10 bases. J was trimmed by 4 bases and V by 0 bases; bases with no gene match: 1. The germline CDR1 and CDR2 sequences are MNHEY and SVGAGI. The CDR3 is 15 amino acids. CDR3 protein: CASSYSAGGPDTQYF. CDR3 bases: TGTGCCAGCAGTTACTCAGCGGGGGGGCCAGATACGCAGTATTTT.

This clone ranks as medium-sized. The chain couples TRBV29-1 to TRBJ2-3; 7 positions agree with TRBD2. V was clipped by 3 bases and J by 1 base; unmatched bases: 7. The CDR3 totals 15 residues. Germline loops: CDR1 SQVTM, CDR2 ANQGSEA. The CDR3 reads CSVDGGLVGTDTQYF. In DNA form, the CDR3 reads TGCAGCGTTGACGGAGGACTAGTTGGCACAGATACGCAGTATTTT.

This clone has a handful of counts. This chain uses TRBV5-1 with TRBJ2-1, with 12 bases that match TRBD2. J gave up 2 bases and V 3 bases, and 0 bases lay outside the gene matches. This CDR3 region has 15 residues. CDR1 is SGHRS and CDR2 is YFSETQ in the germline V gene. The CDR3, as DNA: TGCGCCAGCAGCTGGACTAGCGGGGCCTACAATGAGCAGTTCTTC. It specifies CASSWTSGAYNEQFF.

The gene calls are TRBV12-5 and TRBJ1-5, with 7 bases identical to TRBD1. This CDR3 is 14 amino acids long. V dropped 4 bases and J dropped 5; count of bases not matched to a gene: 5. Germline V gene lookup returns CDR1 LGHNT and CDR2 FRNRAP. In DNA, the CDR3 is TGTGCTAGTGGTTCAGGGGGGTTGTATCAGCCCCAGCATTTT. It is translated as CASGSGGLYQPQHF.

The chain recombines TRBV2 with TRBJ1-4; 9 bases line up with TRBD1. Germline-derived CDR1 and CDR2 are SNHLY and FYNNEI. Germline trimming cut 6 bases from V and 6 bases from J; bases unmatched to any gene: 2. This CDR3 is built from 13 residues. The CDR3 DNA reads TGTGCCAGCAGATGGACAGGGGATGAAAAACTGTTTTTT. Translating gives CASRWTGDEKLFF.

The V call is TRBV6-1, the J call TRBJ1-3; no definite D call. The CDR3 totals 15 residues. Trimming cost V 2 bases and J 0 bases, with 8 bases left between them. Germline lookup yields CDR1 MNHNS and CDR2 SASEGT. CDR3 sequence: CASSEIYYSGNTIYF. The DNA of the CDR3 is TGTGCCAGCAGTGAAATATACTACTCTGGAAACACCATATATTTT.

The chain has TRBV13 and TRBJ1-1; D ambiguous. V was pared by 8 bases and J by 4 bases, with 14 bases between. This CDR3 has 13 amino acids. Germline V gene lookup returns CDR1 PRHDT and CDR2 FYEKMQ (reference sequence). CDR3 sequence (DNA): TGTGCCAGCGGTCCGGGGATCCCCACTGAAGCTTTCTTT. Residues: CASGPGIPTEAFF.

The genes are TRBV12-1 and TRBJ2-7; the table's D call, TRBD1, has no DNA check behind it. TRBV12-1 has pseudogene status. There are 13 residues in the CDR3. CDR3 nucleotides: TGTGCCAGCAGCTTTGGGACATCCTACGAGCAGTACTTC. It codes for CASSFGTSYEQYF.

This rearrangement joins TRBV5-1 to TRBJ2-7; D remains ambiguous. Germline V lookup: CDR1 SGHRS, CDR2 YFSETQ. The CDR3 totals 13 residues. V shed 2 bases and J shed 3 bases, with 9 bases lying between them. The CDR3, as DNA: TGCGCCAGCAGCTTTGGGCAGAGCTACGAGCAGTACTTC. Its protein product is CASSFGQSYEQYF.

The CDR3 loop reads CASSGTGHTGELFF. In nucleotides, the CDR3 is TGTGCCAGCTCCGGGACAGGGCACACCGGGGAGCTGTTTTTT. The gene calls are TRBV2 and TRBJ2-2, with 9 positions matching TRBD1. CDR1 is SNHLY, CDR2 FYNNEI, per germline. V lost 8 bases and J lost 3; bases outside the gene matches: 4. The length of the CDR3 is 14 residues. Filled out from reference TRBV2 and TRBJ2-2, the complete variable domain reads EPEVTQTPSHQVTQMGQEVILRCVPISNHLYFYWYRQILGQKVEFLVSFYNNEISEKSEIFDDQFSVERPDGSNFTLKIRSTKLEDSAMYFCASSGTGHTGELFFGEGSRLTVL.

The chain recombines TRBV4-1 with TRBJ1-2; perhaps TRBD1 as D (6 bases). This CDR3 has 16 amino acids. Looked up from germline, CDR1 is MGHRA and CDR2 is YSYEKL. Between the trimmed V and J ends, which lost 4 bases and 1 base, there was a span of 16 bases. CDR3 amino acids: CASSLLGGGINYGYTF. The CDR3 nucleotides are TGCGCCAGCAGCCTCCTAGGAGGGGGGATTAACTATGGCTACACCTTC.

This clone was detected once. V gene TRBV19 combines with J gene TRBJ1-5; possibly TRBD1 for D (5 bases). V lost 7 bases to trimming and J lost 1 base, with 14 bases between them. Germline V lookup: CDR1 LNHDA, CDR2 SQIVND (reference sequence). The CDR3 extends over 15 amino acids. The CDR3: CASKSGVSSNQPQHF. The CDR3, as DNA: TGTGCCAGTAAATCGGGGGTATCGAGCAATCAGCCCCAGCATTTT. The full variable domain, rest sourced from reference TRBV19 and TRBJ1-5, is DGGITQSPKYLFRKEGQNVTLSCEQNLNHDAMYWYRQDPGQGLRLIYYSQIVNDFQKGDIAEGYSVSREKKESFPLTVTSAQKNPTAFYLCASKSGVSSNQPQHFGDGTRLSIL.

The chain carries TRBV5-1 and TRBJ1-1; D ambiguous. This CDR3 contains 15 residues. In germline, CDR1 is SGHRS, CDR2 YFSETQ. Trimming removed 2 bases at V and 3 bases at J, with 14 bases between. The CDR3 loop reads CASSLGEEDYTEAFF. The CDR3 nucleotides read TGCGCCAGCAGCTTAGGCGAGGAGGACTACACTGAAGCTTTCTTT.

The rearrangement uses TRBV29-1 and TRBJ1-2; D is perhaps TRBD1 (6 bases). The V gene's germline CDR1 is SQVTM and CDR2 ANQGSEA. The CDR3 spans 13 residues. V lost 8 bases and J lost 2, with 15 bases in between. This CDR3 reads CSLRTEKNYGYTF. CDR3 bases: TGCAGCCTTAGGACAGAGAAAAACTATGGCTACACCTTC.

The chain is built from TRBV13 and TRBJ2-7; TRBD1 is a possible D gene (6 bases). The V gene's germline CDR1 is PRHDT and CDR2 FYEKMQ (reference sequence). Trimming pared 5 bases from V and 3 bases from J, leaving 17 bases between. This CDR3 comprises 15 residues. DNA of the CDR3: TGTGCCAGCAGCACACAGGGTGGGTCGGGCTACGAGCAGTACTTC. It codes for CASSTQGGSGYEQYF. Based on the CDR3 plus reference TRBV13 and TRBJ2-7, the full variable domain is AAGVIQSPRHLIKEKRETATLKCYPIPRHDTVYWYQQGPGQDPQFLISFYEKMQSDKGSIPDRFSAQQFSDYHSELNMSSLELGDSALYFCASSTQGGSGYEQYFGPGTRLTVT.

This clone was picked up one time. The chain is built from TRBV2 and TRBJ1-6; D ambiguous. Trimming shortened V by 7 bases and J by 4 bases, and 11 bases separated the two germline ends. This CDR3 region has 14 residues. Germline-derived CDR1 and CDR2 are SNHLY and FYNNEI. CDR3 sequence: CASIRNSYNSPLHF. CDR3 nucleotide sequence: TGTGCCAGCATTAGGAACAGTTATAATTCACCCCTCCACTTT.

This clone was detected once. The V gene is TRBV14, the J gene TRBJ2-3, with D perhaps given as TRBD1 or TRBD2 (5 bases each). This CDR3 has 12 residues. CDR1 and CDR2 (germline): SGHDN, FVKESK. Trimming took 3 bases from V and 10 from J, leaving 11 bases between them. The CDR3 loop reads CASSHWGTPQYF. The CDR3 region has the DNA TGTGCCAGCAGCCACTGGGGGACCCCGCAGTATTTT.

Turning to this clone: The sample holds other DNA sequences that translate to the same CDR3. This chain joins TRBV9 and TRBJ2-5, with D possibly matching TRBD2 (5 bases). The CDR3 has 13 residues. Germline CDR1 SGDLS, CDR2 YYNGEE. V was trimmed by 0 bases and J by 5 bases, leaving 8 bases between them. The CDR3 spells CASSVARGETQYF. Here the CDR3 DNA reads TGTGCCAGCAGCGTAGCTCGGGGTGAGACCCAGTACTTC.

This clone was seen a handful of times. The identical CDR3 is also encoded by other nucleotide sequences in the sample. The chain employs TRBV9 and TRBJ2-5, with D possibly TRBD1 on 6 matching bases. With 2 bases removed from V and 4 bases from J, the gap between germline ends came to 9 bases. Looked up from germline, CDR1 is SGDLS and CDR2 is YYNGEE. The CDR3 is made up of 13 amino acids. CDR3 sequence reads: CASSVSRGETQYF. For the CDR3, the DNA is TGTGCCAGCAGCGTGAGCAGGGGAGAGACCCAGTACTTC. The entire variable domain, with the rest obtained from reference TRBV9 and TRBJ2-5, is as follows: DSGVTQTPKHLITATGQRVTLRCSPRSGDLSVYWYQQSLDQGLQFLIQYYNGEERAKGNILERFSAQQFPDLHSELNLSSLELGDSALYFCASSVSRGETQYFGPGTRLLVL.

The chain joins TRBV9 to TRBJ1-1, with no clear D. CDR1 is SGDLS and CDR2 is YYNGEE in the germline V gene. V was clipped by 4 bases and J by 5 bases, with 18 bases between them. The CDR3 has 15 amino acids. As DNA, the CDR3 is TGTGCCAGCAGCCCAACGTCAGGCGGATGGACTGAAGCTTTCTTT. Protein: CASSPTSGGWTEAFF.

The chain has TRBV6-5 and TRBJ1-2, with D possibly TRBD1 on 6 matching bases. V lost 7 bases and J 8 bases, leaving 14 bases between the germline ends. CDR3 size: 12 residues. CDR1 and CDR2 (germline): MNHEY, SVGAGI. The CDR3 reads CASTGTKGGYTF. In nucleotides, the CDR3 is TGTGCCAGCACCGGGACAAAGGGCGGCTACACCTTC.

V and J are TRBV19 and TRBJ1-5; D is undetermined. This CDR3 is built from 18 residues. V lost 0 bases to trimming and J lost 0 bases, with 15 bases between them. Germline V gene lookup returns CDR1 LNHDA and CDR2 SQIVND (reference sequence). DNA of the CDR3: TGTGCCAGTAGTATAGATCTAAGCTCCGGCTATAGCAATCAGCCCCAGCATTTT. This codes for CASSIDLSSGYSNQPQHF.

The V call is TRBV15, the J call TRBJ2-7; 7 bases map to TRBD1. The length of the CDR3 is 15 residues. V gave up 0 bases and J gave up 0 bases; unmatched junction bases: 2. Per the germline V gene, CDR1 is LNHNV and CDR2 is YYDKDF (reference sequence). This CDR3 is CATSRDAGGSYEQYF. The CDR3 region has the DNA TGTGCCACCAGCAGAGATGCAGGGGGCTCCTACGAGCAGTACTTC.

The chain has TRBV6-1 and TRBJ2-3; TRBD2 matches at 10 bases. The CDR3 spans 15 residues. V shed 1 base, J shed 4 bases, and the junction held 2 bases outside the gene matches. The germline V gene encodes CDR1 MNHNS and CDR2 SASEGT. CDR3 amino acids: CASSEERGGSDTQYF. DNA for the CDR3: TGTGCCAGCAGTGAAGAGCGGGGGGGATCAGATACGCAGTATTTT.

In this sample, this clone turned up a few times. J is TRBJ2-7 and V is TRBV2; weak D call: TRBD2 (5 bases). This CDR3 is built from 14 residues. The germline CDR1 and CDR2 sequences are SNHLY and FYNNEI. V was clipped by 2 bases and J by 4 bases, with 12 bases between them. CDR3 nucleotide sequence: TGTGCCAGCAGTGAATACGAGGAGCGGTACGAGCAGTACTTC. It codes for CASSEYEERYEQYF.

The chain has TRBV27 and TRBJ1-2; D gene uncertain. The CDR3 runs to 15 residues. Per the germline V gene, CDR1 is MNHEY and CDR2 is SMNVEV (reference sequence). Between the trimmed V and J ends, which lost 5 bases and 2 bases, there was a span of 15 bases. The CDR3 DNA is TGTGCCAGCAGTCCCAAGGCCAGAAGGAACTATGGCTACACCTTC. Translated: CASSPKARRNYGYTF.